The T cell receptor (beta chain) under discussion was sequenced for a study of shared clonotypes between healthy human individuals. About this clone: Its antigen remains unidentified.

The CDR3 sequence is 15 residues long. Germline values: CDR1 SGHAT, CDR2 FQNNGV. The V and J ends lost 5 bases and 5 bases respectively, with 15 bases between them. General study results and limits: Clonotype sharing among donors likely depends on sequencing depth.

Original processing methods: Filtering was not the same, since immunoSEQ gave junction-only sequences without quality scores. Measured with immunoSEQ multiplex PCR; TCRdb has only the in-frame clones, and not every one. That table supplies the V and J calls and clone size; D and trimming were determined from the DNA. The sample yields hundreds of thousands of clones, around 95% seen once. Positive CCR7 selection of CD45RO-negative cells yielded the naive CD8 cells, and terminally differentiated effector memory CD45RA+ cells were excluded. The source of this sequence is a woman under 40 in good health. Sequencing was done on a sample of naive CD8+ T cells sorted from blood. The chain is built from TRBV11-2 and TRBJ1-4; D not resolved. For the CDR3, the DNA is TGTGCCAGCAGCACCACACCCGGCGGAAATGAAAAACTGTTTTTT. Translation gives CASSTTPGGNEKLFF.